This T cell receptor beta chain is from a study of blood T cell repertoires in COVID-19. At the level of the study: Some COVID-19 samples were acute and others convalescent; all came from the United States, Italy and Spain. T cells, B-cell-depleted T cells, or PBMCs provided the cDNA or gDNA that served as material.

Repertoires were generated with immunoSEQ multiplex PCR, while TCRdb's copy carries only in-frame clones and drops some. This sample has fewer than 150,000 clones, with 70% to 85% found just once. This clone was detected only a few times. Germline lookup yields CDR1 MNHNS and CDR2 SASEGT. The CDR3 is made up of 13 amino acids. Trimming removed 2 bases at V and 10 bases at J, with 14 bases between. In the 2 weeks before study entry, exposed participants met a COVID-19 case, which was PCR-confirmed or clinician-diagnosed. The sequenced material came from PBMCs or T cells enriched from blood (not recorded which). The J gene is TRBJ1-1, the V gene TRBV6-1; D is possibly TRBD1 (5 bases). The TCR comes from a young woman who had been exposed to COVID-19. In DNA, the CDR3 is TGTGCCAGCAGTGAAACTGTACAGGTGTCAGCTTTCTTT. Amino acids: CASSETVQVSAFF.